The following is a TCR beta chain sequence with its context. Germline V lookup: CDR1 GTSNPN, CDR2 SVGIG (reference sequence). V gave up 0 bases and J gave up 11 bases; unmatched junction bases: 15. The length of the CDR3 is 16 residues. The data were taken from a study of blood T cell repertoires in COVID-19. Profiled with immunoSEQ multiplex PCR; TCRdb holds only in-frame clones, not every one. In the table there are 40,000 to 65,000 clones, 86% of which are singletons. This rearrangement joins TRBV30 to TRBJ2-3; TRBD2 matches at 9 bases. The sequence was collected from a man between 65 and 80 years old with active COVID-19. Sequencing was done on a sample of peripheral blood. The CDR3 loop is CAWSVGLAGRGRGQYF. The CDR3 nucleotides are TGTGCCTGGAGTGTAGGGCTAGCGGGAAGGGGAAGGGGGCAGTATTTT. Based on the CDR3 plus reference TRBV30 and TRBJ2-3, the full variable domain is SQTIHQWPATLVQPVGSPLSLECTVEGTSNPNLYWYRQAAGRGLQLLFYSVGIGQISSEVPQNLSASRPQDRQFILSSKKLLLSDSGFYLCAWSVGLAGRGRGQYFGPGTRLTVL.